Sequencing of this TCR beta chain was carried out in a study of blood T cells in healthy people across ages. Whole-study context: About one barcoded beta molecule was captured per two T cells (by template switching).

It was with a sample-barcoded 5' primer and a J-beta primer mix that a second PCR of roughly 7 to 12 cycles was run. The yield of each sample was at least 2.5 million CDR3-containing paired-end reads. One entry per CDR3 protein, called by TCRdb with MiXCR from the 5' RACE reads. The profile shows roughly 1.6 million distinct CDR3 sequences, roughly a third of them singletons. V was shortened by 3 bases and J by 4 bases, with 19 bases between the two germline ends. The CDR3 is made up of 16 amino acids. CDR1 is MGHRA, CDR2 YSYEKL, per germline. Ranging in age from roughly 6 to 90, the donors were healthy Caucasian individuals from Russia. Every sample gave at least 6 micrograms of total RNA when it was extracted.

This receptor was obtained from a woman in her 30s in good health. Source material: blood. The rearrangement uses TRBV4-1 and TRBJ2-7; D may be TRBD2 (6 bases). CDR3 residues: CASSQGDGGRFYEQYF. DNA for the CDR3: TGCGCCAGCAGCCAGGGTGACGGGGGAAGGTTTTACGAGCAGTACTTC.